This entry lists 31 T cell receptor beta chains sequenced from one sample in a study of T cell responses to AZD1222 COVID-19 vaccine. Repertoires were generated with immunoSEQ multiplex PCR, while TCRdb's copy carries only in-frame clones and drops some. The sample includes 55,000 to 65,000 clones, about 83% of them seen just once. The source material was peripheral blood, sampled 28 days after the second AZD1222 dose. The receptors originated from an adult who received the AZD1222 COVID-19 vaccine.

V and J are TRBV19 and TRBJ1-2; maybe TRBD1 (5 bases). Germline lookup yields CDR1 LNHDA and CDR2 SQIVND (reference sequence). V was shortened by 2 bases and J by 2 bases, with 6 bases between the two germline ends. This CDR3 contains 13 residues. In nucleotides, the CDR3 is TGTGCCAGTAGTATATCAGGGAACTATGGCTACACCTTC. It encodes CASSISGNYGYTF. Complete variable domain (other parts from reference TRBV19 and TRBJ1-2): DGGITQSPKYLFRKEGQNVTLSCEQNLNHDAMYWYRQDPGQGLRLIYYSQIVNDFQKGDIAEGYSVSREKKESFPLTVTSAQKNPTAFYLCASSISGNYGYTFGSGTRLTVV.

The chain uses TRBV12-3 or TRBV12-4 and TRBJ2-5; 8 nucleotides match TRBD1. After removal of 9 bases from V and 5 bases from J, the junction contained 5 bases not matched to a gene. The CDR3 has 12 amino acids. CDR3 DNA: TGTGCCAGGGACAGGGAAGGGGAGACCCAGTACTTC. Protein sequence: CARDREGETQYF.

This rearrangement joins TRBV6-2 or TRBV6-3 to TRBJ1-6; weak D call: TRBD1 (6 bases). CDR3 length: 18 residues. Per the germline V gene, CDR1 is MNHEY and CDR2 is SVGEGT. Trimming removed 2 bases at V and 3 bases at J, with 17 bases between. The DNA of the CDR3 is TGTGCCAGCAGTTACAGATTCGGACAGCAAGACTATAATTCACCCCTCCACTTT. As protein: CASSYRFGQQDYNSPLHF.

This clone was found a few times. The chain recombines TRBV12-3 or TRBV12-4 with TRBJ1-1; tentatively, D is TRBD1 (5 bases). CDR3 length: 13 residues. V lost 7 bases, J lost 4 bases, and 13 bases lay in between. The CDR3 DNA reads TGTGCCAGCACCTCAGGGACCGTCACTGAAGCTTTCTTT. This codes for CASTSGTVTEAFF.

This chain joins TRBV5-1 and TRBJ2-5; 11 bases are a match to TRBD2. The CDR3 totals 15 residues. Germline V gene sequence: CDR1 SGHRS, CDR2 YFSETQ. Trimming at V came to 6 bases and at J to 3 bases, leaving 7 bases not matched to a gene. The chain's CDR3 is CASTSATSGEETQYF. The CDR3 bases are TGCGCCAGCACCTCCGCGACTAGCGGGGAAGAGACCCAGTACTTC.

The chain combines TRBV20-1 with TRBJ1-2, with D possibly TRBD1 on 6 matching bases. CDR1 is DFQATT and CDR2 is SNEGSKA in the germline V gene (reference sequence). CDR3 length: 11 residues. In nucleotides, the CDR3 is TGCACACAGGGAATGGACTATGGCTACACCTTC. As protein: CTQGMDYGYTF.

The chain carries TRBV6-5 and TRBJ1-4; D is ambiguous. The length of the CDR3 is 13 residues. Germline CDR1 is MNHEY and CDR2 is SVGAGI. The V gene lost 7 bases and the J gene lost 5 bases, with 11 bases spanning the gap. CDR3 in DNA: TGTGCCAGCACTCGGGCTTCCAATGAAAAACTGTTTTTT. Residues: CASTRASNEKLFF.

This chain joins TRBV11-3 and TRBJ1-1; perhaps TRBD1 as D (5 bases). From germline, CDR1 is SGHNT and CDR2 YENEEA. V lost 1 base to trimming and J lost 2 bases, with 11 bases between them. The CDR3 loop spans 15 amino acids. This CDR3 is CASSLGFRDNTEAFF. CDR3 DNA sequence: TGTGCCAGCAGCTTAGGCTTCAGGGATAACACTGAAGCTTTCTTT.

This clone was recorded only once. CDR3 nucleotides: TGTGCCAGCAGCGTGACCTCCGGGACAGAAGGAACGCGGTACTTC. Its protein is CASSVTSGTEGTRYF. This chain joins TRBV5-5 and TRBJ2-7, with 7 bases matching TRBD1. The CDR3 contains 15 residues. V was clipped by 4 bases and J by 12 bases; unmatched bases: 19. Germline assignment: CDR1 SGHKS and CDR2 YYEKEE (reference sequence).

This clone was detected a few times. The chain has TRBV12-3 or TRBV12-4 and TRBJ1-5; possible D gene TRBD1, 5 bases. The CDR3 has 12 residues. V was clipped by 6 bases and J by 7 bases, with 10 bases between them. The CDR3 region is CASSVDSQPQHF. The CDR3, as DNA: TGTGCCAGCAGCGTAGACAGCCAGCCCCAGCATTTT.

About this clone: Other DNA sequences within the sample encode an identical CDR3. The V and J genes are TRBV3-1 (or the pseudogene TRBV3-2) and TRBJ1-2; 11 nucleotides line up with TRBD1. CDR1 and CDR2 from the germline V gene are LGHDT and YNNKEL (reference sequence). V was clipped by 0 bases and J by 8 bases; unmatched bases: 5. This CDR3 is built from 15 residues. The CDR3 here is CASSQEGQGAGGYTF. The DNA of the CDR3 is TGTGCCAGCAGCCAAGAAGGACAGGGGGCTGGGGGCTACACCTTC.

This sequence joins TRBV7-8 and TRBJ1-5; D unclear. V dropped 5 bases and J dropped 4 bases, with 9 bases sitting between them. This CDR3 contains 13 residues. CDR1 SGHVS and CDR2 FQNEAQ come from the germline V gene. CDR3 DNA: TGTGCCAGCAGCCGCGGACCGAATCAGCCCCAGCATTTT. Its translation: CASSRGPNQPQHF.

The rearrangement joins TRBV2 to TRBJ1-2; D is uncertain. The CDR3 is 13 amino acids. Germline V CDR1 and CDR2: SNHLY, FYNNEI. The V and J ends lost 7 bases and 2 bases respectively, with 11 bases between them. The CDR3 sequence: CASIWQHNYGYTF. CDR3 coding DNA: TGTGCCAGCATATGGCAGCACAACTATGGCTACACCTTC.

The chain couples TRBV7-2 to TRBJ2-1; TRBD1 matches at 9 bases. Germline values: CDR1 SGHTA, CDR2 FQGNSA. The CDR3 length is 16 residues. With 5 bases clipped from V and 8 bases from J, the junction kept 13 bases outside the gene matches. The CDR3 DNA is TGTGCCAGCAGCAAGTCGCCGGGACAGGGAGGCGATGAGCAGTTCTTC. Protein product: CASSKSPGQGGDEQFF.

The chain recombines TRBV19 with TRBJ2-4; D not certain. The CDR3 is 13 residues long. Trimming stripped 3 bases from V and 3 bases from J, with 6 bases between. Germline-derived CDR1 and CDR2 are LNHDA and SQIVND (reference sequence). The CDR3, as DNA: TGTGCCAGTAGTATTGGGGACAAAAACATTCAGTACTTC. Its protein is CASSIGDKNIQYF.

This clone came up once. The chain is built from TRBV19 and TRBJ1-6, with 8 bases that match TRBD1. The germline V gene has CDR1 LNHDA and CDR2 SQIVND (reference sequence). The CDR3 runs to 14 residues. J was trimmed by 9 bases and V by 8 bases; bases with no gene match: 9. The CDR3 DNA is TGTGCCAGTGGAACCGGACAGGGAGGTTCACCCCTCCACTTT. The encoded protein is CASGTGQGGSPLHF.

V usage is TRBV6-5 and J usage is TRBJ1-3, with D hard to call. The germline V gene encodes CDR1 MNHEY and CDR2 SVGAGI. This CDR3 has 15 amino acids. Trimming stripped 5 bases from V and 4 bases from J, with 15 bases between. The CDR3 DNA reads TGTGCCAGCAGTCCTGCAGGAAGCCTCGGAAACACCATATATTTT. Translation: CASSPAGSLGNTIYF.

This clone was detected only a few times. The CDR3 protein is CASSLGEQSGSYNSPLHF. CDR3 DNA: TGTGCCAGCAGTTTGGGGGAACAGTCGGGCTCCTATAATTCACCCCTCCACTTT. The V and J genes are TRBV28 and TRBJ1-6, with D maybe TRBD1 (5 bases). CDR3 size: 18 residues. CDR1 and CDR2 (germline): MDHEN, SYDVKM. V lost 3 bases to trimming and J lost 0 bases, with 15 bases between them.

The V call is TRBV10-3, the J call TRBJ1-3; 7 bases align to TRBD1. Germline V lookup: CDR1 ENHRY, CDR2 SYGVKD. The trim removed 10 bases at V and 4 bases at J, leaving 10 bases unmatched. The CDR3 is 14 amino acids. The CDR3 DNA follows: TGTGCCACCCAGAAGGGACAGCTCGGAAACACCATATATTTT. This translates into CATQKGQLGNTIYF.

This clone turned up a few times. The V gene is TRBV5-1, the J gene TRBJ1-1; TRBD1 is a possible D gene (5 bases). The CDR3 loop spans 14 amino acids. The germline CDR1 and CDR2 sequences are SGHRS and YFSETQ. V lost 0 bases and J 7 bases, leaving 13 bases between the germline ends. CDR3 nucleotide sequence: TGCGCCAGCAGCTTGGTCGGGGCCGCGGATGAAGCTTTCTTT. Translated: CASSLVGAADEAFF.

The V gene is TRBV7-2, the J gene TRBJ1-1; perhaps TRBD1 as D (6 bases). The V gene's germline CDR1 is SGHTA and CDR2 FQGNSA. The CDR3 is 15 amino acids. V was cut by 3 bases and J by 1 base, with 12 bases left in between. The CDR3 loop is CASSFGQMKNTEAFF. The DNA of the CDR3 is TGTGCCAGCAGCTTCGGACAGATGAAGAACACTGAAGCTTTCTTT.

The chain is built from TRBV24-1 and TRBJ2-3; tentatively, D is TRBD2 (6 bases). Germline CDR1 KGHDR, CDR2 SFDVKD. The V end lost 5 bases, the J end lost 2 bases, and 13 bases lay between the germline ends. This CDR3 comprises 15 residues. The CDR3 loop is CATSVAGLHTDTQYF. CDR3 bases: TGTGCCACCAGTGTCGCGGGACTGCACACAGATACGCAGTATTTT.

The chain couples TRBV2 to TRBJ1-1; D is unresolved. Between the trimmed V and J ends, which lost 5 bases and 4 bases, there was a span of 17 bases. The CDR3 runs to 15 residues. Germline V gene lookup returns CDR1 SNHLY and CDR2 FYNNEI. The CDR3 here is CASSPRALLGTEAFF. CDR3 nucleotides: TGTGCCAGCAGTCCAAGGGCTCTACTTGGCACTGAAGCTTTCTTT.

The gene calls are TRBV9 and TRBJ1-1; maybe TRBD1 (6 bases). Trimming shortened V by 9 bases and J by 7 bases, and 16 bases separated the two germline ends. The CDR3 length is 12 residues. Looked up from germline, CDR1 is SGDLS and CDR2 is YYNGEE. CDR3: CAIGEEDSEAFF. The DNA for the CDR3 is TGTGCCATCGGAGAAGAGGACAGTGAAGCTTTCTTT.

The chain couples TRBV15 to TRBJ2-7; the match to TRBD1 covers 7 bases. CDR1 is LNHNV, CDR2 YYDKDF, per germline (reference sequence). The V and J ends lost 0 bases and 3 bases, in that order; junction bases with no gene match: 5. CDR3 length equals 15 residues. The CDR3 DNA reads as TGTGCCACCAGCAGAGAGGACGACAGGGACTACGAGCAGTACTTC. Residues: CATSREDDRDYEQYF. Full variable domain (remainder filled in from reference TRBV15 and TRBJ2-7): DAMVIQNPRYQVTQFGKPVTLSCSQTLNHNVMYWYQQKSSQAPKLLFHYYDKDFNNEADTPDNFQSRRPNTSFCFLDIRSPGLGDTAMYLCATSREDDRDYEQYFGPGTRLTVT.

V is TRBV30 and J is TRBJ1-5, with a weak D call TRBD1 (5 bases). In germline, CDR1 is GTSNPN, CDR2 SVGIG (reference sequence). V lost 5 bases to trimming and J lost 7 bases, with 15 bases between them. There are 13 residues in the CDR3. The CDR3 DNA sequence: TGTGCCTGGGGCAGCAGGGCGGGGCAGCCCCAGCATTTT. Protein sequence: CAWGSRAGQPQHF. The entire variable domain, with the rest obtained from reference TRBV30 and TRBJ1-5, is as follows: SQTIHQWPATLVQPVGSPLSLECTVEGTSNPNLYWYRQAAGRGLQLLFYSVGIGQISSEVPQNLSASRPQDRQFILSSKKLLLSDSGFYLCAWGSRAGQPQHFGDGTRLSIL.

The V call is TRBV5-6, the J call TRBJ2-5; 7 bases match TRBD2. The CDR3 consists of 13 residues. CDR1 and CDR2 (germline): SGHDT, YYEEEE. Trimming at V came to 2 bases and at J to 5 bases, leaving 3 bases not matched to a gene. The CDR3, as DNA: TGTGCCAGCAGCTTAGACGGGGGGGAGACCCAGTACTTC. This encodes CASSLDGGETQYF.

This clone was seen a handful of times. The V call is TRBV28, the J call TRBJ2-7, with a tentative D call TRBD1 (6 bases). The CDR3 runs to 13 residues. Trimming removed 6 bases from V and 8 bases from J, with 17 bases in between. Germline V gives CDR1 MDHEN, CDR2 SYDVKM. The CDR3 bases are TGTGCCAGCAGCCTAGGACAGCTCGGGAAGCAGTACTTC. Its translation: CASSLGQLGKQYF.

This clone is deemed medium-sized. The V gene is TRBV5-1, the J gene TRBJ1-5; D is unresolved. The ends were cut back, 5 bases at V and 0 bases at J, with 9 bases in the middle. This CDR3 comprises 14 residues. Germline CDR1 SGHRS, CDR2 YFSETQ. CDR3 sequence: CASSPDYSNQPQHF. The CDR3 bases are TGCGCCAGCAGTCCCGATTATAGCAATCAGCCCCAGCATTTT.

J is TRBJ2-3 and V is TRBV9, with 8 nucleotides matching TRBD2. Germline CDR1 is SGDLS and CDR2 is YYNGEE. Losses at the gene ends were 0 bases for V and 2 bases for J; bases not matched to a gene: 8. CDR3 size: 17 residues. Here the CDR3 reads CASSVASQRGFTDTQYF. The CDR3 nucleotides are TGTGCCAGCAGCGTAGCTTCCCAGCGGGGGTTCACAGATACGCAGTATTTT.

This clone was counted only a few times. The chain joins TRBV11-2 to TRBJ1-2; D is unclear. The CDR3 loop spans 13 amino acids. V lost 5 bases to trimming and J lost 12 bases, with 19 bases between them. CDR1 SGHAT and CDR2 FQNNGV come from the germline V gene. In DNA, the CDR3 is TGTGCCAGCAGCGGCACAGAGCCTATTGGTAACACCTTC. Encoded protein: CASSGTEPIGNTF.